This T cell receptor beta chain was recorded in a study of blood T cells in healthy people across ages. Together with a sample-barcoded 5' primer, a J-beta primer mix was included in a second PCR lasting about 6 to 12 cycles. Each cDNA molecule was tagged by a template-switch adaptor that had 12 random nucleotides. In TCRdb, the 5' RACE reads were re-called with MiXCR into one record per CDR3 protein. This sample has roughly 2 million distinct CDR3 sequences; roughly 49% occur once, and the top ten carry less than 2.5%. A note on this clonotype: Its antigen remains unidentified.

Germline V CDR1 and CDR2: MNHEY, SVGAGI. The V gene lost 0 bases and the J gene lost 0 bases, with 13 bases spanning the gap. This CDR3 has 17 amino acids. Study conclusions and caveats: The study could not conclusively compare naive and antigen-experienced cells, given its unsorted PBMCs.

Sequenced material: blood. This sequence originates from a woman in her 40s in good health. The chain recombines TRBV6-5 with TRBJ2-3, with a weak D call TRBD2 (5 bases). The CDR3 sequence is CASSYSRETISTDTQYF. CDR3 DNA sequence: TGTGCCAGCAGTTACTCGAGGGAGACGATTAGCACAGATACGCAGTATTTT.